What follows is one T cell receptor beta chain and its context. The clone's antigen remains unknown. No base-level quality is on record; no much larger clone is a single base apart. In total, fewer than 750 healthy bone marrow donors made up the cohort. At the time of sampling, all cohort members were nominally healthy, though unrecorded immune exposures were likely present. The donor tested CMV seropositive, placing the donor among the 290 or so seropositive members of the cohort. Each donor provided a peripheral blood sample, and peripheral blood mononuclear cells were used for TCR beta sequencing. Genomic DNA was extracted from the blood cell samples with the Qiagen DNeasy Blood Extraction Kit. Libraries were prepared through the immunoSEQ multiplex PCR assay. For the multiplex PCR, a mixture combining 60 forward primers for TCR Vbeta segments and 13 reverse primers for TCR Jbeta segments was used. The CDR3 region of rearranged TCR beta genes was amplified from genomic DNA with a multiplex PCR assay. The Illumina HiSeq System was used to sequence the amplified TCR beta libraries as 87-base-pair reads. The source study handled its data this way. Across the 600 to 700 repertoires, a later analysis counted some 81 million unique TCR beta chains, approximately 10 million of which were shared by at least two donors. Raw reads were error-corrected and collapsed into unique sequences with a nearest-neighbor algorithm that merged closely related sequences to remove PCR and sequencing errors. To assign V, D and J gene segments, CDR3 sequences were aligned to IMGT reference sequences. For a sequence to be retained, a match of at least six nucleotides to both a V gene segment and a J gene segment was required. A rearrangement counted as productive if the CDR3 had no stop codons and remained in frame with V and J, and every other rearrangement counted as non-productive. CDR3 was defined by IMGT convention, running from the second conserved V-encoded cysteine to the conserved J-encoded phenylalanine. The earlier analysis of about 530 of the donors excluded any sequence lacking an unambiguous match to a single V gene segment. In an earlier analysis of approximately 610 of the donors, V segments were called functional above 56.7% productive rearrangements and were called segregating when the between-donor standard deviation exceeded 5%. A statistical classification framework was built for diagnosing cytomegalovirus status from the catalog of TCR beta chain sequences. A later analysis assigned V and J genes by comparing TCR nucleotide sequences with IMGT/GENE-DB human TR gene sequences. The TCRdist pipeline was used in a later analysis to assign CDR3 sequences and most-parsimonious VDJ recombination scenarios. In a later analysis, every TCR beta chain was defined by the combination of its CDR3 amino acid sequence and its V-gene family, and reads without a unique V-gene family were dropped. A later analysis removed 592 highly shared, low-generation-probability nucleotide sequences to deal with suspected cross-contamination and a sequencing artifact. In a later analysis, a clonal expansion index for each public chain was calculated from normalized within-repertoire ranks of inferred template counts. Generation probabilities in a later analysis came from a VDJ recombination model fitted to out-of-frame rearrangements, and those results were checked against IGoR. In a later analysis, hypergeometric tests were used to score TCR-TCR, TCR-HLA and TCR-CMV co-occurrence, with a repertoire-size bias correction applied to TCR pairs. To estimate false discovery rates, a later analysis permuted the HLA or CMV assignments 20 times. In a later analysis, co-occurring TCRs were grouped using DBSCAN, with TCRdist sequence similarity added in when clustering inside HLA-allele-positive subsets. Repertoires with fewer than 30,000 or more than 120,000 public chains were left out of co-occurrence clustering, as were four to six repertoires with anomalous nucleotide sharing. TCRdb holds this immuneACCESS table with in-frame rearrangements only. Some clones are missing; in checked studies, unresolved V genes explain under half, and the rest has no known cause. V and J calls and clone size are given by that table; D and trimming were obtained from the DNA. The sample profile shows over 45,000 clones; 81% of them were found once. The top ten constitute about 2.3% of the sample.

The data are from a study of cytomegalovirus exposure and HLA in healthy donors (TCRdb year 2017). Regarding the complete study: An earlier analysis of 587 of the donors reported roughly 300 Gb of sequence data and 117 million unique TCR beta sequences obtained from around 180 million T cells. An early release that covered more than 550 HLA-typed donors contained around 330 gigabases of sequencing data and tens of millions of unique TCR sequences. Of the approximately 370 genotyped donors, less than 85% were placed in the genetic ancestry cluster associated with self-reported Caucasian donors. The study aimed to test whether signatures of past pathogen exposure could be identified by cataloging public T cell receptors. Using immunosequencing, the study profiled T cell repertoires from some 670 subjects and related those repertoires to cytomegalovirus serostatus. Besides the first cohort of 500 to 700 subjects, a separate validation cohort made up of roughly 120 different subjects was used. High-throughput TCR immunosequencing, statistical association of individual TCRs with disease status, and machine learning were combined to predict cytomegalovirus infection status. In a later analysis, previously published TCR beta repertoires from more than 500 donors were re-analyzed and high-resolution HLA genotyping was added so that TCR occurrence patterns could be studied. The later analysis used no new phenotypic data to find candidate immune exposures, relying instead on TCR beta sequences and their occurrence across donors. To decide whether each TCR beta V gene segment behaved as functional or pseudogenic, an earlier analysis of approximately 590 of the donors relied on high-throughput TCR beta sequencing. Donor age, sex, ethnicity and CMV serostatus were compiled together with the repertoire data. Genome-wide SNP genotypes for about 55% of the roughly 670 donors were used in a later genetic analysis, which treated that subset as a discovery cohort. Every discovery cohort repertoire had been produced on one sequencing platform. Class I and class II HLA loci were covered by the typing at four-digit resolution. The number of typed donors differed by locus: about 629-630 for A, B, C, DRB1 and DQB1; 500 to 550 for DQA1; over 600 for DPA1; and roughly 470 for DPB1. Roughly 5 DR-DQ haplotypes were handled as single units for association and clustering, since linkage in the cohort was strong. Among around 400 genotyped donors of the cohort, an average of about 240,000 unique TCR beta nucleotide sequences was sequenced per donor, of which approximately 19% were non-productive. On the study overall, not on this receptor specifically: In this cohort, only TCR beta chains were sequenced, and detectable features were limited by the absence of alpha or paired-chain data. Correlated functional status among segregating V segments might be attributable to linkage disequilibrium, but an unknown experimental factor could not be ruled out. According to a later genetic analysis, donors in an Asian-associated ancestry cluster had fewer N-insertions in productive TCRs than the approximately 670-donor mean. Presence/absence analyses assumed roughly uniform sequencing depth across donors, an assumption that may not hold. Strong co-occurrence of HLA alleles, especially DR and DQ, made assigning TCR associations to individual alleles difficult. HLA typing was unavailable for some donors at each locus, so association tests used only the typed subset. Immune exposure information for the cohort was limited to CMV serostatus. In an earlier analysis of some 500 of the donors, most TCR beta V segments appeared in productive rearrangements about 87% or about 30% of the time, broadly matching IMGT annotations. The study listed 164 TCR beta chains as associated with cytomegalovirus. According to a later analysis, most CMV-associated TCR beta chains appeared to be HLA-restricted, and the HLA associations seemed to be driven largely by CMV exposure. A later analysis associated 15,000 or so TCR beta sequences with specific HLA alleles at a false discovery rate of 0.05. Most TCR sequences were observed very rarely across donors, whereas some public TCRs were present in many individuals. A further reported finding was that TCR beta sequences accurately predicted the HLA-A and HLA-B alleles for most subjects in the first cohort. According to a later analysis, TCR association rates differed among HLA loci, with DRB1 alleles showing the most associated TCRs and HLA-C alleles showing the fewest. According to a later analysis, parvovirus B19, influenza, CMV and Epstein-Barr virus appeared linked to several top co-occurrence clusters. In vitro tests confirmed that three of the cytomegalovirus-associated TCR beta chains recognize cytomegalovirus antigens. Because the 87-base-pair reads could not distinguish some IMGT-functional V segments, including TRBV6-2 and TRBV6-3, those segments were excluded. According to the authors, the approach could potentially be generalized to other disease states and immunological phenotypes. Because counts were too low, under 20 rarely observed V segments, including chromosome 9 orphons, were left out of the earlier analysis of approximately 580 of the donors. A later analysis found that HLA-associated TCR beta chains were more clonally expanded and had lower generation probabilities than equally common non-associated chains. The classifier was reported to diagnose cytomegalovirus status with high specificity and sensitivity in both the original cohort and the validation cohort. A cluster of highly shared sequence variants was judged likely to represent a technical artifact of the sequencing pipeline. An association between a missense DCLRE1C variant and V-gene and J-gene trimming of TCR beta chains was found in a later genetic analysis and replicated in an independent cohort.

Via the germline V gene, CDR1 is SGHNT and CDR2 YENEEA. Trimming removed 4 bases from V and 0 bases from J, leaving 18 bases between the germline ends. The cysteine opens and the phenylalanine closes a CDR3 of 17 amino acids. Only the CDR3 portion is preserved as DNA: 51 bases, with reading frame beginning at the first base. The chain is assembled from TRBV11-3 and TRBJ2-5, with TRBD1 as a weak D call on 5 bases. The sequence was collected from a boy aged 10-17 years in good health and CMV-seropositive. Input material: PBMCs. For the CDR3, the sequence is CASSSLGDSPHQETQYF. The bases are TGTGCCAGCAGCTCGTTGGGCGACAGTCCCCACCAAGAGACCCAGTACTTC.